Sequencing of this T cell receptor (beta chain) was carried out in a study of beta chain features in type 1 diabetes. Study-wide results and caveats: The study found moderately but significantly shorter TCRB CDR3s in all four CD4+ subsets of Type 1 diabetes patients. PCR might show a preference for shorter templates, equally across patients and controls.

This clone was counted only a few times. Antigen unknown. Each of the CD4+ naive, central memory, regulatory and stem cell-like memory populations was sorted via CD45RO/CCR7/CD25/CD127/CD95/CD27. Germline V lookup: CDR1 MNHNY, CDR2 SVGAGI (reference sequence). This CDR3 contains 16 residues. With 4 bases removed from V and 0 bases from J, the gap between germline ends came to 13 bases. Since all of the isolated RNA was reverse transcribed, expressed TCRB transcripts were what got sequenced. This table comes from immunoSEQ multiplex PCR, and its TCRdb copy is limited to in-frame clones, with some not included. This sample has about 740,000 clones, with around an eighth found just once.

The specimen was naive CD4+ T cells from blood. The chain couples TRBV6-6 to TRBJ1-3; D might be TRBD1 (5 bases). The clonotype comes from a man aged 18 to 30 with type 1 diabetes. The CDR3 protein is CASSLAGPSSGNTIYF. The DNA of the CDR3 is TGTGCCAGCAGTTTGGCAGGGCCTTCCTCTGGAAACACCATATATTTT.